What follows are 8 T cell receptor beta chains derived from one specimen sequenced in a study of regulatory T cells in long-lasting Graves disease. Time point in this sample: newly diagnosed GD, antithyroid drugs for less than 3 months. PBMC RNA was the source of the TCR library. Arm-PCR with iRepertoire HTBI primers amplified the CDR3 regions for these TCR beta libraries. One entry per CDR3 protein results from TCRdb running MiXCR on the multiplex PCR reads. Here the sample spans approximately 400,000 distinct CDR3 sequences, about 11% being singletons. A further study also used this sample, focusing on T cells in Graves' hyperthyroidism and ophthalmopathy.

The sequenced sample was peripheral blood mononuclear cells (PBMCs), obtained at new diagnosis, from a patient treated with antithyroid drugs. These receptors were taken from a woman aged 18-29 years with Graves disease.

There are many counts of this clonotype. V gene TRBV2 combines with J gene TRBJ2-1; tentative D call: TRBD1 (5 bases). V was pared by 6 bases and J by 10 bases, with 13 bases between. The germline V gene encodes CDR1 SNHLY and CDR2 FYNNEI. This CDR3 spans 12 amino acids. CDR3 sequence reads: CASRGPRTEQFF. CDR3 sequence (DNA): TGTGCCAGCAGGGGGCCTCGGACAGAGCAGTTCTTC.

This clonotype has a count of ten or more. The chain is built from TRBV5-1 and TRBJ2-7; unclear D gene. This CDR3 has 13 residues. V was pared by 3 bases and J by 2 bases, with 9 bases between. Looked up from germline, CDR1 is SGHRS and CDR2 is YFSETQ. DNA of the CDR3: TGCGCCAGCAGCTCGGCCCCAGCCTACGAGCAGTACGTC. It is translated as CASSSAPAYEQYV.

This clonotype was seen at least ten times. This chain uses TRBV11-2 with TRBJ1-1, with 9 nucleotides matching TRBD1. After removal of 5 bases from V and 4 bases from J, the junction contained 5 bases not matched to a gene. Germline V gene lookup returns CDR1 SGHAT and CDR2 FQNNGV. This CDR3 region has 14 residues. CDR3 in DNA: TGTGCCAGCAGCCTACAGGGGGCAGGCACTGAAGCTTTCTTT. It codes for CASSLQGAGTEAFF.

Worth noting for this clonotype: Compared with germline, one end of the junction differs, possibly owing to a read error. This chain joins TRBV7-2 and TRBJ1-2; D may be TRBD1 (6 bases). The CDR3 extends over 17 amino acids. Germline V lookup: CDR1 SGHTA, CDR2 FQGNSA. The CDR3: CASSSPVSGRDNFGYTF. The CDR3 DNA reads TGTGCCAGCAGCTCCCCGGTCTCAGGGCGGGACAACTTTGGCTACACCTTC.

This clonotype was counted a few times. J is TRBJ1-5 and V is TRBV7-2, with D maybe TRBD1 (6 bases). V lost 4 bases to trimming and J lost 8 bases, with 18 bases between them. Germline-derived CDR1 and CDR2 are SGHTA and FQGNSA. The CDR3 covers 15 residues. CDR3 region: CASSSNGQFKEPQHF. The CDR3 coding sequence is TGTGCCAGCAGCTCGAATGGACAGTTTAAGGAGCCCCAGCATTTT.

This clonotype was counted many times. The J gene is TRBJ2-1, the V gene TRBV29-1; TRBD2 agrees at 7 bases. CDR3 length equals 16 residues. CDR1 SQVTM and CDR2 ANQGSEA come from the germline V gene. V shed 2 bases and J 6 bases; nucleotides not matched to a gene: 13. The CDR3 sequence: CSVELSRAGIANEQFF. The CDR3 coding sequence is TGCAGCGTTGAATTATCTAGAGCGGGGATCGCCAATGAGCAGTTCTTC.

This clonotype was found many times. The chain couples TRBV6-6 to TRBJ2-1; unclear D gene. V lost 0 bases and J lost 5, with 14 bases in between. The V gene's germline CDR1 is MNHNY and CDR2 SVGAGI (reference sequence). CDR3 length: 16 residues. The CDR3 spells CASSYSIDSRNNEQFF. In DNA form, the CDR3 reads TGTGCCAGCAGTTACTCGATAGACTCGCGGAACAATGAGCAGTTCTTC.

V is TRBV20-1 and J is TRBJ2-4, with TRBD2 identical over 11 bases. The CDR3 has 18 amino acids. Trimming removed 4 bases from V and 0 bases from J; junction bases left unmatched: 11. The germline CDR1 and CDR2 sequences are DFQATT and SNEGSKA (reference sequence). CDR3 loop: CSAIRPIAGGLAKNIQYF. The CDR3 nucleotides read TGCAGTGCTATCCGCCCTATAGCGGGGGGGCTAGCCAAAAACATTCAGTACTTC.